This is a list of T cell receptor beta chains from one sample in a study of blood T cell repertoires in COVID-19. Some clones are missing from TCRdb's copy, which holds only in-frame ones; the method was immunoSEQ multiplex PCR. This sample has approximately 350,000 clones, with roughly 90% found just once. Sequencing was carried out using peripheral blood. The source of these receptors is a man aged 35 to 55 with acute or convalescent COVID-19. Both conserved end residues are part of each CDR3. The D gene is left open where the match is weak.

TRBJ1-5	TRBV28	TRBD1	CASGQDNQPQHF
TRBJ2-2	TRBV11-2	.	CASSFGGANTGELFF
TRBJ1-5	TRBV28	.	CASSFPYSNQPQHF
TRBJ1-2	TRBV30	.	CAWSPGFQGTRSGYTF
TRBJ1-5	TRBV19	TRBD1	CASSIKGTGQPQHF
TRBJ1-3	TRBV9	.	CASSQTGFGNTIYF
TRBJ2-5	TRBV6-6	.	CASSPEETQYF
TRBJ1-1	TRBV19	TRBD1	CASSAGQGGLNTEAFF
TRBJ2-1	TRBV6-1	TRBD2	CASSEVGTSGRIHEQFF
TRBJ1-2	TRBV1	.	CTSSQVQVRRYYGYTF
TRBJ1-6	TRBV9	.	CASTLTGGGENSPLHF
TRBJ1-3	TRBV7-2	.	CASSLTGPLSGNTIYF
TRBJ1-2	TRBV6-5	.	CASIEVGYTF
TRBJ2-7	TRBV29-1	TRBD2	CSVGPSGGVLSYEQYF
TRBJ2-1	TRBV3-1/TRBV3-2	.	CASSQADTSSYNEQFF
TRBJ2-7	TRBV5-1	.	CASSLLREIRDEQYF
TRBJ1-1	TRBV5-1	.	CASSVTHSGPRGTEAFF
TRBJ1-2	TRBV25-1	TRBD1	CASSENRQGSLRGGGYTF
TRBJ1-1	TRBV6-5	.	CASSFRDTDMNTEAFF
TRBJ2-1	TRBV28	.	CASRPTGRQGGEQFF
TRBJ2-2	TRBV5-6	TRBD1	CASSFSPGQGTTGELFF
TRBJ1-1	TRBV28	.	CASSFLGGRAFF
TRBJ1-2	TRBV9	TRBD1	CASNLGGYRYGYTF
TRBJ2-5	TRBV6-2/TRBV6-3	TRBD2	CASSLGTSGGETQYF
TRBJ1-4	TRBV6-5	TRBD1	CASSLAGQGREKLFF
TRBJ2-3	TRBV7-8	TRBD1	CASSLDPGTGTTDTQYF
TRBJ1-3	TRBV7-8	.	CASSPPPAGNTIYF
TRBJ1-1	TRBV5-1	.	CASSFTGLNTEAFF
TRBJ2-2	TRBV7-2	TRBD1	CASSLGTGYSTGELFF
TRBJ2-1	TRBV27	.	CASSPPNRVEQFF
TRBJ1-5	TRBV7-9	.	CASSNDSLYSNQPQHF
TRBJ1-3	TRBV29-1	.	CSVDPGAGNTIYF
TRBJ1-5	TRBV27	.	CASSPRSRDGTDEHF
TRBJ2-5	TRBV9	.	CASSAKRGGQETQYF
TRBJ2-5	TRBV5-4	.	CASAHQGQETQYF
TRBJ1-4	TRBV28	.	CASSFGGDEKLFF
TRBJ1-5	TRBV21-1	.	CASSKRQPGYSNQPQHF
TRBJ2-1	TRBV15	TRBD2	CATSGGGTSEADEQFF
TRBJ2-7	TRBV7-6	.	CASSLETGLAYEQYF
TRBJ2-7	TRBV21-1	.	CASSNPGLHEQYF
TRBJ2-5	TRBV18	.	CASSLGTRGETQYF
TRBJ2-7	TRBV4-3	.	CASSQGEGVCSYEQYF
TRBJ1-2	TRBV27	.	CASSPRTTGIWYGYTF
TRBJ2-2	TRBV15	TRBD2	CATSRVSGRPYTGELFF
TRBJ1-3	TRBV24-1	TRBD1	CATTSSKRDSGNTIYF
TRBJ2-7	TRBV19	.	CASSALWQAAYEQYF
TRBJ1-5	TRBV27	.	CASKRGTNSNQPQHF
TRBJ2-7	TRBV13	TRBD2	CASSRGIWSGGTNEQYF
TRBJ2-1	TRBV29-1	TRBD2	CSVGGGRFSYNEQFF
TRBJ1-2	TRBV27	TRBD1	CASRSGTGHYGYTF
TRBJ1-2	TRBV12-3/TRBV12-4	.	CASRLDGYGYTF
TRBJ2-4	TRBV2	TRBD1	CASSGQGLDIQYF
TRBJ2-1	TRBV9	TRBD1	CASSVDPLGSLGRDRGGNEQFF
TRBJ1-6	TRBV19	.	CASSMVGQGGSPLHF
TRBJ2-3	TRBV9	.	CASSVEGIRDTQYF